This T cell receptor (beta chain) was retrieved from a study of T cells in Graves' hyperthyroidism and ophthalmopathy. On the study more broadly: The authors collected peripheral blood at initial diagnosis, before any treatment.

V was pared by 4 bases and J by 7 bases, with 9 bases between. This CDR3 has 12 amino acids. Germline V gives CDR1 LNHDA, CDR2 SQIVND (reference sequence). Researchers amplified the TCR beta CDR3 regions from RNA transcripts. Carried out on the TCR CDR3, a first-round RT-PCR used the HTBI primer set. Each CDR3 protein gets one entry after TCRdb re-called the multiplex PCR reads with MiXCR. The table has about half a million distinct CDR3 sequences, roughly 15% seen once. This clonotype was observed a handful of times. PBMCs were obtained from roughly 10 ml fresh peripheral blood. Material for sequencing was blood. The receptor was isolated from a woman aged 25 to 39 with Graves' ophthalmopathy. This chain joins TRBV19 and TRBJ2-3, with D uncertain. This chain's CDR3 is CASSTDLNTQYF. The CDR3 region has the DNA TGTGCCAGTAGTACGGACCTCAATACGCAGTATTTT.